This TCR beta chain originates from a study of cytomegalovirus exposure and HLA in healthy donors (dated by TCRdb to 2016 to 2017). General notes on the study: In an earlier analysis of some 550 of the donors, 250 to 350 Gb of sequence data and just under 120 million unique TCR beta sequences from some 170 million T cells were reported. An early release that covered around 590 HLA-typed donors contained approximately 300 gigabases of sequencing data and 70 million to 100 million unique TCR sequences. Among the roughly 400 genotyped donors, approximately 77% belonged to the genetic ancestry cluster associated with self-reported Caucasian donors. The study was designed to test whether signatures of past pathogen exposure could be identified by cataloging public T cell receptors. The study used immunosequencing to profile the T cell repertoires of several hundred subjects and linked those repertoires to cytomegalovirus serostatus. A separate validation cohort of approximately 120 different subjects was used in addition to the approximately 700-subject first cohort. High-throughput TCR immunosequencing, statistical association of individual TCRs with disease status, and machine learning were combined to predict cytomegalovirus infection status. To study patterns of TCR occurrence, a later analysis re-analyzed previously published TCR beta repertoires from 700 or so donors and added high-resolution HLA genotyping. Rather than using new phenotypic data, the later analysis identified candidate immune exposures from TCR beta sequences and from how often those sequences occurred across donors. An earlier analysis of 587 of the donors used high-throughput TCR beta sequencing to judge whether each TCR beta V gene segment behaved as functional or pseudogenic. Donor age, sex, ethnicity and CMV serostatus were compiled together with the repertoire data. Genome-wide SNP genotypes for about 60% of the roughly 670 donors were used in a later genetic analysis, which treated that subset as a discovery cohort. All discovery cohort repertoires had been generated using a single sequencing platform. Class I and class II HLA loci were covered by the typing at four-digit resolution. The number of donors typed differed by locus, with roughly 629-640 for A, B, C, DRB1 and DQB1, around 500 for DQA1, approximately 580 for DPA1, and 472 for DPB1. Because of strong linkage in the cohort, a handful of DR-DQ haplotypes were treated as single units for association and clustering. Across some 400 genotyped donors of the cohort, an average of approximately 240,000 unique TCR beta nucleotide sequences per donor were sequenced, and 15% to 20% of those sequences were non-productive. Summary of the overall study and its limitations: A few of the identified cytomegalovirus-associated TCR beta chains were confirmed in vitro to be specific for cytomegalovirus antigens. Compared with the 666-donor mean, donors in an Asian-associated ancestry cluster had fewer N-insertions in productive TCRs, according to a later genetic analysis. Seventeen rarely observed V segments, including chromosome 9 orphons, were excluded from the earlier analysis of about 600 of the donors because counts were too low. A later analysis found that most CMV-associated TCR beta chains appeared HLA-restricted, with HLA associations seemingly driven largely by CMV exposure. In a later analysis, HLA-associated TCR beta chains showed more clonal expansion and lower generation probabilities than non-associated chains that were equally common. A total of fewer than 200 TCR beta chains were listed by the study as associated with cytomegalovirus. In both the original and validation cohorts, the classifier was reported to diagnose cytomegalovirus status with high specificity and sensitivity. For the cohort, immune exposure information was limited to CMV serostatus. Some IMGT-functional V segments, including TRBV6-2 and TRBV6-3, could not be told apart with the 87-base-pair reads, so those segments were excluded. A further reported finding was that TCR beta sequences accurately predicted the HLA-A and HLA-B alleles for most subjects in the first cohort. Assigning TCR associations to individual alleles was difficult when HLA alleles, especially DR and DQ, strongly co-occurred. Most TCR sequences were observed very rarely across donors, whereas some public TCRs were present in many individuals. Several of the top co-occurrence clusters appeared to be linked to parvovirus B19, influenza, CMV and Epstein-Barr virus, according to a later analysis. In a later analysis, TCR association rates were found to vary across HLA loci, with the most associated TCRs seen for DRB1 alleles and the fewest for HLA-C alleles. At a false discovery rate of 0.05, a later analysis linked some 17,000 TCR beta sequences to specific HLA alleles. Linkage disequilibrium might explain the correlated functional status among segregating V segments, but an unknown experimental factor could not be ruled out. The presence/absence analyses assumed that sequencing depth was roughly uniform across donors, and that assumption may not be true. In this cohort, only TCR beta chains were sequenced, and detectable features were limited by the absence of alpha or paired-chain data. It was suggested by the authors that the approach could potentially be generalized to other disease states and immunological phenotypes. The sequencing pipeline was judged likely to have produced a cluster of highly shared sequence variants as a technical artifact. In an earlier analysis of fewer than 700 of the donors, most TCR beta V segments appeared in productive rearrangements about 90% or about 30% of the time, broadly matching IMGT annotations. An association between a missense DCLRE1C variant and V-gene and J-gene trimming of TCR beta chains was found in a later genetic analysis and replicated in an independent cohort. Because HLA typing was missing for some donors at each locus, association tests included only the typed subset.

V is clipped by 2 bases and J by 1 base, and the sequence between their germline boundaries is 11 bases long. Taken from cysteine to phenylalanine, the CDR3 has 15 residues. Only CDR3 DNA is held: 45 bases, read in frame from base 1. CDR1 and CDR2 (LGHNT, FRNRAP) derive from the germline V gene. In total, around 600 healthy bone marrow donors made up the cohort. All cohort members were sampled while nominally healthy, although unrecorded immune exposures were likely present. The donor was CMV seronegative and was included in the group of under 450 seronegative cohort members. Each donor provided a peripheral blood sample, and peripheral blood mononuclear cells were used for TCR beta sequencing. The Qiagen DNeasy Blood Extraction Kit was used to extract genomic DNA from the blood cell samples. The library was produced with the immunoSEQ multiplex PCR assay. A mixture of 60 forward primers for TCR Vbeta segments and 13 reverse primers for TCR Jbeta segments was used in the multiplex PCR. The CDR3 region of rearranged TCR beta genes was amplified from genomic DNA with a multiplex PCR assay. On the Illumina HiSeq System, the amplified TCR beta libraries were sequenced as 87-base-pair reads. The authors' analysis ran thus. In a later analysis, tens of millions of unique TCR beta chains were counted across the 666 repertoires, and around 10 million of these chains were shared by at least two donors. A nearest-neighbor algorithm error-corrected the raw reads and collapsed the reads into unique sequences, merging closely related sequences to remove PCR and sequencing errors. Alignment of CDR3 sequences to IMGT reference sequences was used to assign V, D and J gene segments. For a sequence to be retained, at least a six-nucleotide match to both a V gene segment and a J gene segment was required. Rearrangements were called productive when the CDR3 lacked stop codons and stayed in frame with V and J; all others were non-productive. CDR3 was defined according to IMGT convention as the region running from the second conserved V-encoded cysteine to the conserved J-encoded phenylalanine. The earlier analysis of fewer than 750 of the donors excluded sequences that lacked an unambiguous match to a single V gene segment. In an earlier analysis of several hundred of the donors, V segments were called functional above 56.7% productive rearrangements and were called segregating when the between-donor standard deviation exceeded 5%. A statistical classification framework was built to diagnose cytomegalovirus status from the catalog of TCR beta chain sequences. In a later analysis, TCR nucleotide sequences were compared against IMGT/GENE-DB human TR gene sequences so that V and J genes could be assigned. Using the TCRdist pipeline, a later analysis assigned CDR3 sequences along with most-parsimonious VDJ recombination scenarios. A later analysis defined each TCR beta chain by its CDR3 amino acid sequence plus V-gene family, and excluded reads lacking a unique V-gene family. To address suspected cross-contamination and a sequencing artifact, a later analysis removed under 600 highly shared, low-generation-probability nucleotide sequences. In a later analysis, a clonal expansion index was calculated for each public chain from normalized within-repertoire ranks of inferred template counts. A later analysis computed generation probabilities with a VDJ recombination model fitted to out-of-frame rearrangements, and checked the results against IGoR. In a later analysis, hypergeometric tests were used to score TCR-TCR, TCR-HLA and TCR-CMV co-occurrence, with a repertoire-size bias correction applied to TCR pairs. False discovery rates were estimated in a later analysis by permuting HLA or CMV assignments 20 times. A later analysis grouped co-occurring TCRs with DBSCAN, adding TCRdist sequence similarity when clustering within HLA-allele-positive subsets. For co-occurrence clustering, repertoires with fewer than 30,000 or more than 120,000 public chains were excluded, along with roughly 5 repertoires with anomalous nucleotide sharing. TCRdb took this table from immuneACCESS and kept in-frame rearrangements with V and J called. Such tables lack part of the clones; where checked against another copy, unresolved V genes explain under half of the gap, and the rest is unexplained. V and J calls and clone size are copied from that table; D and trimming were computed from the DNA. This sample has under 150,000 clones in its table, and 82% of those were observed once. 2.5% of the sample belongs to the ten largest clones.

Points on this clone: The specificity of this receptor is unknown. Per-base qualities were not stored, and no clone one base away is much larger.

This receptor was identified in a woman aged 18-29 years in good health and CMV-seronegative. The sequenced sample was PBMCs. The V gene is TRBV12-5 and the J gene is TRBJ2-5; TRBD2 is a weak D gene call, 7 bases matching. In nucleotides, the sequence is TGTGCTAGTGGTTTGAGGGGAGGGGGCCAAGAGACCCAGTACTTC. It specifies CASGLRGGGQETQYF.